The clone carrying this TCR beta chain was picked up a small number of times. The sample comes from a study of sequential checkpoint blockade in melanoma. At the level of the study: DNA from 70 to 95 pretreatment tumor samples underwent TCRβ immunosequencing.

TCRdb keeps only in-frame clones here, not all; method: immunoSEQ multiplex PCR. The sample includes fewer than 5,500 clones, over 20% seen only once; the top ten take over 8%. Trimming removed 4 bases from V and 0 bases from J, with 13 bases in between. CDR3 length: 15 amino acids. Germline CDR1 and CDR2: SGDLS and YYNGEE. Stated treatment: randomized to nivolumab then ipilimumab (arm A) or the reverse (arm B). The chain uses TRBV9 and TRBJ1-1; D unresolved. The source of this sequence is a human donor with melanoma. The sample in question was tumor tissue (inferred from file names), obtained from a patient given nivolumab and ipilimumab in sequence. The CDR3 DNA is TGTGCCAGCAGCCCGGCGTCAACACTGAACACTGAAGCTTTCTTT. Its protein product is CASSPASTLNTEAFF.